This passage covers 22 T cell receptor beta chains from one sample sequenced in a study of somatic mutations in cytotoxic T cells in rheumatoid arthritis. Here immunoSEQ multiplex PCR was the method, and the copy in TCRdb shows in-frame clones only, minus some. Altogether about 9,000 clones are present, more than 75% being singletons, with the ten largest covering 4% to 6%. The specimen sequenced was CD8+ T cells sorted from blood. The receptors derive from an adult with rheumatoid arthritis.

DNA of the CDR3: TGTGCCAGCACCTACTTGAACACCGGGGAGCTGTTTTTT. As protein: CASTYLNTGELFF. The chain links TRBV19 to TRBJ2-2; D call uncertain. CDR1 is LNHDA and CDR2 is SQIVND in the germline V gene (reference sequence). Trimming removed 9 bases at V and 1 base at J, with 9 bases between. The CDR3 loop spans 13 amino acids.

The CDR3 is CASSTRTAKLSEQYV. The DNA of the CDR3 is TGCGCCAGCAGCACTCGGACAGCAAAACTTTCCGAGCAGTACGTC. The chain recombines TRBV5-1 with TRBJ2-7; tentative D call: TRBD1 (6 bases). This CDR3 has 15 residues. Germline V gene data show CDR1 as SGHRS and CDR2 as YFSETQ. Deletions cut 4 bases from V and 6 bases from J, with 20 bases between.

V usage is TRBV2 and J usage is TRBJ2-2, with no clear D. This CDR3 spans 12 amino acids. Germline lookup yields CDR1 SNHLY and CDR2 FYNNEI. V was trimmed by 3 bases and J by 6 bases, leaving 5 bases between them. For the CDR3, the DNA is TGTGCCAGCAGTGAGCGGCCCGGGGAGCTGTTTTTT. It codes for CASSERPGELFF.

The rearrangement links TRBV9 to TRBJ2-3; D may be TRBD2 (5 bases). V shed 0 bases and J shed 6 bases, with 14 bases lying between them. The CDR3 contains 15 residues. Per germline, CDR1 SGDLS and CDR2 YYNGEE. CDR3 sequence (DNA): TGTGCCAGCAGCGTAGGGGGATCCCGCGGGGATACGCAGTATTTT. Translated: CASSVGGSRGDTQYF.

This clone was detected only a few times. The chain uses TRBV5-8 and TRBJ2-1, with D perhaps TRBD2 (7 bases). This CDR3 has 13 residues. The V end lost 2 bases, the J end lost 8 bases, and 11 bases lay between the germline ends. The germline gives CDR1 SGHTS, CDR2 YDEGEE. The CDR3 nucleotides are TGTGCCAGCAGCTTCACGGGGGGCCATGAGCAGTTCTTC. Translated, it gives CASSFTGGHEQFF.

V gene TRBV28 combines with J gene TRBJ2-3; 10 bases match TRBD2. This CDR3 comprises 18 residues. J was trimmed by 2 bases and V by 2 bases; bases with no gene match: 10. Germline V gene lookup returns CDR1 MDHEN and CDR2 SYDVKM. CDR3 bases: TGTGCCAGCAGTTTAGTGAGCGGGAGGGGCCCCCACACAGATACGCAGTATTTT. Translated, it gives CASSLVSGRGPHTDTQYF.

The chain combines TRBV29-1 with TRBJ1-4, with a tentative D call TRBD1 (5 bases). The CDR3 consists of 14 residues. Germline lookup yields CDR1 SQVTM and CDR2 ANQGSEA. Trimming cost V 3 bases and J 3 bases, with 11 bases left between them. CDR3 residues: CSVEEDTSNEKLFF. The CDR3, as DNA: TGCAGCGTTGAGGAGGACACCTCTAATGAAAAACTGTTTTTT.

This clone was seen a few times. V is TRBV19 and J is TRBJ1-2; 9 bases are a match to TRBD1. J gave up 3 bases and V 3 bases, and 2 bases lay outside the gene matches. The V gene's germline CDR1 is LNHDA and CDR2 SQIVND (reference sequence). There are 14 residues in the CDR3. CDR3 sequence (DNA): TGTGCCAGTAGTATTACAGGGGGCGACTATGGCTACACCTTC. It translates to CASSITGGDYGYTF.

This chain joins TRBV28 and TRBJ1-5; D call uncertain. Per the germline V gene, CDR1 is MDHEN and CDR2 is SYDVKM. V was clipped by 4 bases and J by 11 bases, with 12 bases between them. The CDR3 is 12 residues long. The CDR3 region has the DNA TGTGCCAGCAGTTCCGGAAAGCAAGCCCAGCATTTT. Residues: CASSSGKQAQHF.

The rearrangement uses TRBV2 and TRBJ1-1; a weak D match, TRBD1 (6 bases). CDR3 length: 15 amino acids. V was cut by 0 bases and J by 14 bases, with 22 bases left in between. The germline gives CDR1 SNHLY, CDR2 FYNNEI. The CDR3 coding sequence is TGTGCCAGCAGTGAAGCCAGACTGACAGGCTGGGGGGGATTCTTT. This encodes CASSEARLTGWGGFF.

This CDR3 is CAWTLAGDLYNEQFF. The DNA for the CDR3 is TGTGCCTGGACACTAGCGGGGGACCTCTACAATGAGCAGTTCTTC. The chain carries TRBV30 and TRBJ2-1, with 11 bases fitting TRBD2. Germline V CDR1 and CDR2: GTSNPN, SVGIG (reference sequence). Losses at the gene ends were 4 bases for V and 3 bases for J; bases not matched to a gene: 5. This CDR3 comprises 15 residues.

The chain combines TRBV4-1 with TRBJ2-2; D gene uncertain. The germline V and J ends were trimmed by 1 base and 7 bases, with 10 bases remaining between them. CDR3 size: 14 residues. Germline V gives CDR1 MGHRA, CDR2 YSYEKL. CDR3 residues: CASSQVKGGGELFF. The DNA for the CDR3 is TGCGCCAGCAGCCAAGTTAAGGGCGGCGGGGAGCTGTTTTTT.

The chain couples TRBV5-1 to TRBJ2-3; 7 bases line up with TRBD1. From germline, CDR1 is SGHRS and CDR2 YFSETQ. This CDR3 spans 14 amino acids. The trim removed 4 bases at V and 2 bases at J, leaving 4 bases unmatched. CDR3 DNA sequence: TGCGCCAGCAGCGTACAGGGGCCCACAGATACGCAGTATTTT. This codes for CASSVQGPTDTQYF. Full variable domain (missing parts from reference TRBV5-1 and TRBJ2-3): KAGVTQTPRYLIKTRGQQVTLSCSPISGHRSVSWYQQTPGQGLQFLFEYFSETQRNKGNFPGRFSGRQFSNSRSEMNVSTLELGDSALYLCASSVQGPTDTQYFGPGTRLTVL.

The chain uses TRBV18 and TRBJ2-1; D perhaps matches TRBD1 (5 bases). This CDR3 is built from 14 residues. Germline lookup yields CDR1 KGHSH and CDR2 LQKENI. V gave up 3 bases and J gave up 8 bases, with 14 bases separating them. CDR3 in amino acids: CASSPISGKDEQFF. CDR3 bases: TGTGCCAGCTCACCTATTTCAGGGAAAGATGAGCAGTTCTTC. Full variable domain (missing parts from reference TRBV18 and TRBJ2-1): NAGVMQNPRHLVRRRGQEARLRCSPMKGHSHVYWYRQLPEEGLKFMVYLQKENIIDESGMPKERFSAEFPKEGPSILRIQQVVRGDSAAYFCASSPISGKDEQFFGPGTRLTVL.

The chain employs TRBV2 and TRBJ2-7; D tentatively reads TRBD1 or TRBD2 (5 bases each). The germline V and J ends were trimmed by 5 bases and 1 base, with 15 bases remaining between them. The length of the CDR3 is 15 residues. Germline V lookup: CDR1 SNHLY, CDR2 FYNNEI. CDR3 in DNA: TGTGCCAGCAGTCCATTCCGGGGCCCTTCCTACGAGCAGTACTTC. This codes for CASSPFRGPSYEQYF.

The DNA of the CDR3 is TGTGCCAGCAGTCCCGGACTGGCCAAAAACATTCAGTACTTC. Translating gives CASSPGLAKNIQYF. The J gene is TRBJ2-4, the V gene TRBV6-5; TRBD2 might be the D (5 bases). With 5 bases removed from V and 1 base from J, the gap between germline ends came to 9 bases. The CDR3 covers 14 residues. The germline gives CDR1 MNHEY, CDR2 SVGAGI.

J is TRBJ1-5 and V is TRBV5-6, with D uncertain. This CDR3 is 14 amino acids long. Trimming took 0 bases from V and 5 from J, leaving 9 bases between them. Germline CDR1 is SGHDT and CDR2 is YYEEEE. This chain's CDR3 is CASSLAAGYQPQHF. Written as DNA, the CDR3 is TGTGCCAGCAGCTTGGCGGCAGGTTATCAGCCCCAGCATTTT.

V and J are TRBV28 and TRBJ1-5, with D possibly being TRBD1 (6 bases). Trimming removed 5 bases at V and 4 bases at J, with 15 bases between. The CDR3 has 15 amino acids. Looked up from germline, CDR1 is MDHEN and CDR2 is SYDVKM. CDR3 sequence: CASSTLDRPNQPQHF. CDR3 DNA: TGTGCCAGCAGTACTCTTGACAGGCCGAATCAGCCCCAGCATTTT.

J is TRBJ2-3 and V is TRBV9; 9 nucleotides agree with TRBD2. V lost 0 bases to trimming and J lost 4 bases; unmatched junction nucleotides: 9. Germline V gene sequence: CDR1 SGDLS, CDR2 YYNGEE. The CDR3 length is 17 residues. Here the CDR3 reads CASSVEIAGVFPDTQYF. Here the CDR3 DNA reads TGTGCCAGCAGCGTAGAGATAGCGGGAGTTTTCCCAGATACGCAGTATTTT.

The V gene is TRBV5-1, the J gene TRBJ2-3, with 7 bases fitting TRBD2. Trimming at V came to 4 bases and at J to 2 bases, leaving 4 bases not matched to a gene. Germline CDR1 SGHRS, CDR2 YFSETQ. The CDR3 is 14 amino acids. The CDR3 DNA follows: TGCGCCAGCAGCCCGGGACTAACCACAGATACGCAGTATTTT. Translating it yields CASSPGLTTDTQYF.

The chain combines TRBV5-4 with TRBJ2-4; no definite D call. Trimming removed 4 bases from V and 1 base from J, with 9 bases in between. The CDR3 is made up of 14 amino acids. Germline-derived CDR1 and CDR2 are SGHNT and YYREEE (reference sequence). The CDR3 protein is CASSQTVAKNIQYF. The CDR3 nucleotides are TGTGCCAGCAGCCAAACAGTTGCCAAAAACATTCAGTACTTC.

The gene calls are TRBV6-4 and TRBJ2-1, with 7 bases matching TRBD2. CDR3 size: 14 residues. After removal of 5 bases from V and 4 bases from J, the junction contained 5 bases not matched to a gene. The germline V gene encodes CDR1 MRHNA and CDR2 SNTAGT. CDR3 sequence (DNA): TGTGCCAGCAGTACTAGCGAAAATTACAATGAGCAGTTCTTC. Amino acids: CASSTSENYNEQFF.